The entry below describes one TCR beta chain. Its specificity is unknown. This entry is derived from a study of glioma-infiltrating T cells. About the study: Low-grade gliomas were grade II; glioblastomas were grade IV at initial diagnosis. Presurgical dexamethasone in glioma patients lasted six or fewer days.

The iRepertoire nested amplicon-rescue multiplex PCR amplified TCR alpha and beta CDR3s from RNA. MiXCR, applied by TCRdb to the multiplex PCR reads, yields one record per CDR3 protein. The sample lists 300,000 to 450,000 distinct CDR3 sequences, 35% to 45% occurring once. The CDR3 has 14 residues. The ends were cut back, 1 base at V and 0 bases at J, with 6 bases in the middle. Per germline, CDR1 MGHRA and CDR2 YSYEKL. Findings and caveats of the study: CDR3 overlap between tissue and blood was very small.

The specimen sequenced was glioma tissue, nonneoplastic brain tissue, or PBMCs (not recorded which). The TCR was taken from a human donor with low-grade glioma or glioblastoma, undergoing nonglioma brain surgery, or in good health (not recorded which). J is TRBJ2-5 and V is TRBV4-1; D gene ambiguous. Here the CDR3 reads CASSQVGDQETQYF. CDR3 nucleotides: TGCGCCAGCAGCCAAGTAGGAGACCAAGAGACCCAGTACTTC.